One sample yielded the 6 T cell receptor beta chains listed below, sequenced in a study of blood T cell repertoires in COVID-19. Sequencing was performed with immunoSEQ multiplex PCR; in TCRdb, only in-frame clones are kept and a portion is missing. Of some 140,000 clones listed, around 90% were seen once; the top ten hold 0.55%. The specimen sequenced was peripheral blood. The receptors were sampled from a middle-aged man with acute or convalescent COVID-19.

The V call is TRBV7-2, the J call TRBJ2-7; 8 positions match TRBD2. Unmatched junction bases numbered 15, after V lost 2 bases and J lost 0 bases. Germline V CDR1 and CDR2: SGHTA, FQGNSA. CDR3 size: 19 residues. CDR3 sequence reads: CASSLPPRASGWSSYEQYF. As DNA, the CDR3 is TGTGCCAGCAGCTTACCCCCCCGAGCTAGCGGGTGGAGCTCCTACGAGCAGTACTTC.

The chain links TRBV7-6 to TRBJ2-7; tentative D call: TRBD1 (6 bases). The V gene's germline CDR1 is SGHVS and CDR2 FNYEAQ. The length of the CDR3 is 12 residues. Trimming removed 5 bases at V and 8 bases at J, with 13 bases between. CDR3 loop: CASSETGDQQYF. The CDR3 region has the DNA TGTGCCAGCAGCGAGACAGGCGACCAGCAGTACTTC.

The rearrangement links TRBV13 to TRBJ1-5; D uncertain. Germline CDR1 is PRHDT and CDR2 is FYEKMQ (reference sequence). Trimming took off 0 bases at V and 3 bases at J, with 12 bases between the two ends. The CDR3 length is 16 residues. CDR3 nucleotide sequence: TGTGCCAGCAGCTTAGGCCGGCAGGCCTTCAATCAGCCCCAGCATTTT. Translation gives CASSLGRQAFNQPQHF.

The chain uses TRBV19 and TRBJ1-1; D call uncertain. The V end lost 4 bases, the J end lost 5 bases, and 17 bases lay between the germline ends. The CDR3 is 15 amino acids. CDR1 and CDR2 from the germline V gene are LNHDA and SQIVND (reference sequence). In nucleotides, the CDR3 is TGTGCCAGTAGTACCCTGGCAGGAGGCAAGACTGAAGCTTTCTTT. Translation gives CASSTLAGGKTEAFF. The variable domain in full, completed from reference TRBV19 and TRBJ1-1, reads DGGITQSPKYLFRKEGQNVTLSCEQNLNHDAMYWYRQDPGQGLRLIYYSQIVNDFQKGDIAEGYSVSREKKESFPLTVTSAQKNPTAFYLCASSTLAGGKTEAFFGQGTRLTVV.

A few counts support this clone. V gene TRBV10-3 combines with J gene TRBJ2-5; D call uncertain. V lost 3 bases, J lost 0 bases, and 8 bases lay in between. Germline V gene data show CDR1 as ENHRY and CDR2 as SYGVKD. The CDR3 covers 14 residues. CDR3 loop: CAISDPTYQETQYF. The CDR3, as DNA: TGTGCCATCAGTGACCCGACATACCAAGAGACCCAGTACTTC.

This chain links TRBV4-2 with TRBJ1-5, with a weak D call TRBD1 (6 bases). Germline assignment: CDR1 LGHNA and CDR2 YNFKEQ. The CDR3 runs 14 residues. V gave up 4 bases and J gave up 3 bases, with 10 bases separating them. This chain's CDR3 is CASSLRQANQPQHF. The CDR3, as DNA: TGTGCCAGCAGCCTTAGACAGGCCAATCAGCCCCAGCATTTT.